Many counts were recorded for the clone carrying this TCR beta chain. Antigen unknown. V trimming: 5 bases; J trimming: 3 bases; junction bases outside the gene matches: 12. This CDR3 has 16 amino acids. Germline V gene lookup returns CDR1 SEHNR and CDR2 FQNEAQ (reference sequence). For the second PCR, which ran for about 6 to 11 cycles, a sample-barcoded 5' primer and a J-beta primer mix were used. Each cDNA molecule was tagged by a template-switch adaptor with 12 random nucleotides. TCRdb re-called the 5' RACE reads with MiXCR, one entry per CDR3 protein. The data contain about 1,800,000 distinct CDR3 sequences, 28% of them singletons. The sample is drawn from a study of blood T cells in healthy people across ages. The study's findings and limits: Unsorted PBMCs blocked a conclusive comparison of naive and antigen-experienced cells. Strongly correlated with naive T cell percentage was TCR beta diversity.

The chain employs TRBV7-9 and TRBJ2-7; 8 positions agree with TRBD1. The material sequenced was blood. The receptor was isolated from a woman aged 25 to 39 in good health. The CDR3 here is CASSPGQGRNVYEQYF. CDR3 nucleotide sequence: TGTGCCAGCAGCCCTGGACAGGGCCGAAACGTCTACGAGCAGTACTTC. The full variable domain, its missing parts supplied by reference TRBV7-9 and TRBJ2-7, is DTGVSQNPRHKITKRGQNVTFRCDPISEHNRLYWYRQTLGQGPEFLTYFQNEAQLEKSRLLSDRFSAERPKGSFSTLEIQRTEQGDSAMYLCASSPGQGRNVYEQYFGPGTRLTVT.